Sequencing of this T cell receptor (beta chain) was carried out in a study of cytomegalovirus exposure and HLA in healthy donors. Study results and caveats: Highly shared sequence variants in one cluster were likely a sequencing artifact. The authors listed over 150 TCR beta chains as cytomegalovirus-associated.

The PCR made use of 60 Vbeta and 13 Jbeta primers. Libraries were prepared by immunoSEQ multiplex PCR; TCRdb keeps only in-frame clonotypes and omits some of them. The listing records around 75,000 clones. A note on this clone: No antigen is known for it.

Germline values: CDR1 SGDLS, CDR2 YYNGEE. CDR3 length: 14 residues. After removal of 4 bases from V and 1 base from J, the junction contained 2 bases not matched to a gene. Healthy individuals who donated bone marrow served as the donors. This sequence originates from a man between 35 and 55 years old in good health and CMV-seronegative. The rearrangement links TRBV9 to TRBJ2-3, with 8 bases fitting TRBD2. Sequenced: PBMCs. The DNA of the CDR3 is TGTGCCAGCAGCCTGACTAGCGGCACAGATACGCAGTATTTT. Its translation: CASSLTSGTDTQYF. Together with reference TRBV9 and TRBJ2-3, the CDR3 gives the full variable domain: DSGVTQTPKHLITATGQRVTLRCSPRSGDLSVYWYQQSLDQGLQFLIQYYNGEERAKGNILERFSAQQFPDLHSELNLSSLELGDSALYFCASSLTSGTDTQYFGPGTRLTVL.